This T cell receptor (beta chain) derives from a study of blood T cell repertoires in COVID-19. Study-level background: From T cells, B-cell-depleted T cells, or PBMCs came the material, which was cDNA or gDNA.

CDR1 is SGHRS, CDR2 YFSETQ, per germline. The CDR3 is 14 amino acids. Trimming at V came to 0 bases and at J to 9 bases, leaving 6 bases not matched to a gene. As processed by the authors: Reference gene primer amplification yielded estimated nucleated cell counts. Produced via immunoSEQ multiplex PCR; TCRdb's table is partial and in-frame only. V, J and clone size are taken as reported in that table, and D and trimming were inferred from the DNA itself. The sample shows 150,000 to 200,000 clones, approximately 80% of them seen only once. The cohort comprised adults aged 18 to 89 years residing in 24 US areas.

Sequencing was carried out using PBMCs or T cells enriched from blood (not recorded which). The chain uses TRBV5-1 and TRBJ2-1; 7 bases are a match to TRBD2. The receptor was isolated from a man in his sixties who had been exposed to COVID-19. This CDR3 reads CASSLEDTSVEQFF. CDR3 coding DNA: TGCGCCAGCAGCTTGGAAGATACTAGCGTTGAGCAGTTCTTC. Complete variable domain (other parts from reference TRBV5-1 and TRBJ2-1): KAGVTQTPRYLIKTRGQQVTLSCSPISGHRSVSWYQQTPGQGLQFLFEYFSETQRNKGNFPGRFSGRQFSNSRSEMNVSTLELGDSALYLCASSLEDTSVEQFFGPGTRLTVL.